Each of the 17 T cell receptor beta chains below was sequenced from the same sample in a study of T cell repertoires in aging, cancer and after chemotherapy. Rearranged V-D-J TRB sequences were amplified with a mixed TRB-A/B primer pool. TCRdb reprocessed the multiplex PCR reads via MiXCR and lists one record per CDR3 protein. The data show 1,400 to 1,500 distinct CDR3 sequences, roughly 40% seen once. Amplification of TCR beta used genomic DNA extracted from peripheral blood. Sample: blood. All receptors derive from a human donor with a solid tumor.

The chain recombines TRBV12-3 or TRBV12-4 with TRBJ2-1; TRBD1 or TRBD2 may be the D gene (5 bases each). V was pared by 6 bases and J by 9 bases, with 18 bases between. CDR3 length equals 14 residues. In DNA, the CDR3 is TGTGCCAGCAGCGAGACAACCGGGACCTTTGAGCAGTTCTTC. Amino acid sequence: CASSETTGTFEQFF.

CDR3 amino acids: CASSLSLGQGNSPLHF. The CDR3 region has the DNA TGTGCCAGCAGTTTGTCCCTGGGACAGGGGAATTCACCCCTCCACTTT. This chain links TRBV12-3 or TRBV12-4 with TRBJ1-6; 10 bases map to TRBD1. This CDR3 region has 16 residues. The V segment lost 3 bases and the J segment 7 bases; nucleotides outside the gene matches: 6.

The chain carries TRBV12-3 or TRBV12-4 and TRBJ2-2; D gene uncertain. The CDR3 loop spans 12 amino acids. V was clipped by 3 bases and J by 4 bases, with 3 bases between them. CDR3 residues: CASSFITGELFF. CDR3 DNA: TGTGCCAGCAGTTTTATCACCGGGGAGCTGTTTTTT.

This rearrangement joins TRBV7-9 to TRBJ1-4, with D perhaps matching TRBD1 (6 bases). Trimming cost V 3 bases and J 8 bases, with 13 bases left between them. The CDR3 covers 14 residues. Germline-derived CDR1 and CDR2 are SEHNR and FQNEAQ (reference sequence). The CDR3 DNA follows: TGTGCCAGCAGCTTTTCGGGGGCGAGGGAAAAACTGTTTTTT. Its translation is CASSFSGAREKLFF.

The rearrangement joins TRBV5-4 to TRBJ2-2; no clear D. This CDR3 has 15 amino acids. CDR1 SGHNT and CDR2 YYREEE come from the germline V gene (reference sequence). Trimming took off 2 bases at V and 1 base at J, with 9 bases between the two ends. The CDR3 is CASSFRPQNTGELFF. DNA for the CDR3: TGTGCCAGCAGCTTCCGGCCACAGAACACCGGGGAGCTGTTTTTT.

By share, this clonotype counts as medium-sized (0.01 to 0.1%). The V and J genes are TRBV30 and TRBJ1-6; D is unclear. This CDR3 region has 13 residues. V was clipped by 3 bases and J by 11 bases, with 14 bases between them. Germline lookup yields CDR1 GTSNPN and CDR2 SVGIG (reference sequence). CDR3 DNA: TGTGCCTGGAGAAGTGTTATTCGGGCACCCCTCCACTTT. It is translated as CAWRSVIRAPLHF.

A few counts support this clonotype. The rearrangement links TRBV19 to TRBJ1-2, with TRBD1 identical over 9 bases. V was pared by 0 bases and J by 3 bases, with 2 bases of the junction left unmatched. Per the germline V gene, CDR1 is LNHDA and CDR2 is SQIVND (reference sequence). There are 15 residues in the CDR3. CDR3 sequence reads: CASSIEGQGYYGYTF. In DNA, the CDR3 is TGTGCCAGTAGTATAGAGGGACAGGGTTACTATGGCTACACCTTC.

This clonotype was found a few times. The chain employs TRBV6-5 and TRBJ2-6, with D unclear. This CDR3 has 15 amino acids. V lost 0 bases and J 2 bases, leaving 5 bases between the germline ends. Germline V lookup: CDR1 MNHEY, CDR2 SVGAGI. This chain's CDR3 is CASSYSGAGANVLTF. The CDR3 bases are TGTGCCAGCAGTTACTCCGGTGCTGGGGCCAACGTCCTGACTTTC.

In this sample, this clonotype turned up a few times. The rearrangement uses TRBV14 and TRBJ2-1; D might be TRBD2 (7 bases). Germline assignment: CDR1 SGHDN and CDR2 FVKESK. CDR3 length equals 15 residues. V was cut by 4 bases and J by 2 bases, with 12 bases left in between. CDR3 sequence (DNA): TGTGCCAGCAGCCCAACAGGGAGGGCCTACAATGAGCAGTTCTTC. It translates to CASSPTGRAYNEQFF.

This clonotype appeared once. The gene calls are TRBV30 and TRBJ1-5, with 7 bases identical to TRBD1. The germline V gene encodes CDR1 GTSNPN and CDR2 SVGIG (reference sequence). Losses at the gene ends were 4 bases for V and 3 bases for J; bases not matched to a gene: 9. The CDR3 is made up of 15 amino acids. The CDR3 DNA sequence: TGTGCCTGGACCCCCCGGGGGACAGTCAATCAGCCCCAGCATTTT. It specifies CAWTPRGTVNQPQHF.

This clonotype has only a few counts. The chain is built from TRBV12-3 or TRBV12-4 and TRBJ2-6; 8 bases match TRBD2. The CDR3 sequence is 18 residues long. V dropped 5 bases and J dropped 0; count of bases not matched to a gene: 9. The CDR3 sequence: CASSITSGVHSGANVLTF. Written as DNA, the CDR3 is TGTGCCAGCAGTATTACTAGCGGAGTCCACTCTGGGGCCAACGTCCTGACTTTC.

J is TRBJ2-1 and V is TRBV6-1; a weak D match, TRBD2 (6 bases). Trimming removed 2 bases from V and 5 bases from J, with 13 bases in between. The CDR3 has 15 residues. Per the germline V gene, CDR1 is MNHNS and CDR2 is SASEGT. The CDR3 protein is CASSERRAADNEQFF. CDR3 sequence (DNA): TGTGCCAGCAGTGAACGGAGGGCCGCTGACAATGAGCAGTTCTTC.

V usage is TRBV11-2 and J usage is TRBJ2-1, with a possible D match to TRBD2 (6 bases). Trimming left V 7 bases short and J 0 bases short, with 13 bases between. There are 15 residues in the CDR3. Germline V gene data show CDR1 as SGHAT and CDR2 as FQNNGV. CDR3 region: CASNLALSSYNEQFF. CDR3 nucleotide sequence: TGTGCCAGCAACCTAGCGTTGAGCTCCTACAATGAGCAGTTCTTC.

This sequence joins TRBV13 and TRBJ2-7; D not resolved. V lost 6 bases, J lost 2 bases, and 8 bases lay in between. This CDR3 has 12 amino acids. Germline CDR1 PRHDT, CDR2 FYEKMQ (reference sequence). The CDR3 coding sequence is TGTGCCAGCAGGGAGTACACCTACGAGCAGTACTTC. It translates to CASREYTYEQYF. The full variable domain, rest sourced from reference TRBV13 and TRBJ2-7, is AAGVIQSPRHLIKEKRETATLKCYPIPRHDTVYWYQQGPGQDPQFLISFYEKMQSDKGSIPDRFSAQQFSDYHSELNMSSLELGDSALYFCASREYTYEQYFGPGTRLTVT.

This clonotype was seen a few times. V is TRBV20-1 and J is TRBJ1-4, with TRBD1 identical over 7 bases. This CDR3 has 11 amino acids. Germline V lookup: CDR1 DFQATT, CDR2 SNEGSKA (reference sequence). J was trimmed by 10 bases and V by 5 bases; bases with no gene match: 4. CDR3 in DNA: TGCAGTGCTCACAGGGGAGCAAAACTGTTTTTT. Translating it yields CSAHRGAKLFF.

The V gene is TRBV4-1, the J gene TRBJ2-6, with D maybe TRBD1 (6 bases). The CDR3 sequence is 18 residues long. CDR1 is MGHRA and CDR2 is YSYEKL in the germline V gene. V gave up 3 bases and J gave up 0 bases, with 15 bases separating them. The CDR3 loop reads CASSQSTGALSGANVLTF. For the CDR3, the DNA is TGCGCCAGCAGCCAGTCGACAGGCGCACTCTCTGGGGCCAACGTCCTGACTTTC.

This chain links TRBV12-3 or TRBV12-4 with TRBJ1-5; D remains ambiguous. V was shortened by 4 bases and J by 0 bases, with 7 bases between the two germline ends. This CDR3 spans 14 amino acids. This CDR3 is CASSSRYSNQPQHF. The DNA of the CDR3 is TGTGCCAGCAGTTCGCGTTATAGCAATCAGCCCCAGCATTTT.